These T cell receptor beta chains were read from a single sample in a study of cytomegalovirus exposure and HLA in healthy donors. Generated by immunoSEQ multiplex PCR, the TCRdb table keeps only in-frame clones and is missing some. The sample carries over 150,000 clones, 80% to 85% recorded once. Sample: PBMCs. The receptor source for this set is a boy aged 2 to 10 in good health and CMV-seronegative. Each CDR3 is given with its conserved first and last residue. Fields, in order: D gene, clone size, V gene, J gene, CDR3 protein, CDR3 DNA. A D gene is named only where the DNA matches it firmly. Only part of the rows carry a size: once, few, many, or a class if the clone is expanded.

D gene: TRBD2; clone size: .; V gene: TRBV7-9; J gene: TRBJ2-5; CDR3 protein: CASSLAGLAGETQYF; CDR3 DNA: TGTGCCAGCAGCTTAGCGGGACTAGCGGGAGAGACCCAGTACTTC
D gene: TRBD1; clone size: .; V gene: TRBV7-2; J gene: TRBJ2-2; CDR3 protein: CASSLEGRGRETGELFF; CDR3 DNA: TGTGCCAGCAGCTTAGAGGGAAGGGGGCGCGAAACCGGGGAGCTGTTTTTT
D gene: .; clone size: once; V gene: TRBV18; J gene: TRBJ1-1; CDR3 protein: CASSTGQNTEAFF; CDR3 DNA: TGTGCCAGCTCAACGGGACAGAACACTGAAGCTTTCTTT
D gene: .; clone size: .; V gene: TRBV7-2; J gene: TRBJ1-3; CDR3 protein: CASSLVRSPVRRDTIYF; CDR3 DNA: TGTGCCAGCAGCTTAGTAAGGTCGCCGGTCAGGAGGGACACCATATATTTT
D gene: .; clone size: few; V gene: TRBV21-1; J gene: TRBJ2-6; CDR3 protein: CASSSRLALSSGANVLTF; CDR3 DNA: TGTGCCAGCAGCTCTCGACTAGCGCTTAGCTCTGGGGCCAACGTCCTGACTTTC
D gene: TRBD2; clone size: .; V gene: TRBV5-1; J gene: TRBJ2-3; CDR3 protein: CASSKGLAGTDTQYF; CDR3 DNA: TGCGCCAGCAGCAAGGGACTAGCGGGGACAGATACGCAGTATTTT
D gene: TRBD2; clone size: .; V gene: TRBV4-1; J gene: TRBJ2-3; CDR3 protein: CASKGGGATDTQYF; CDR3 DNA: TGCGCCAGCAAAGGCGGGGGGGCGACAGATACGCAGTATTTT
D gene: TRBD2; clone size: few; V gene: TRBV11-3; J gene: TRBJ2-1; CDR3 protein: CASSLGLAVYNEQFF; CDR3 DNA: TGTGCCAGCAGCTTAGGACTAGCGGTATACAATGAGCAGTTCTTC
D gene: TRBD2; clone size: .; V gene: TRBV2; J gene: TRBJ2-3; CDR3 protein: CASSGTSGGTDTQYF; CDR3 DNA: TGTGCCAGCAGTGGGACTAGCGGGGGCACAGATACGCAGTATTTT
D gene: TRBD2; clone size: once; V gene: TRBV11-2; J gene: TRBJ2-3; CDR3 protein: CASSFGLAGETDTQYF; CDR3 DNA: TGTGCCAGCAGCTTCGGGTTAGCGGGAGAGACAGATACGCAGTATTTT
D gene: TRBD2; clone size: .; V gene: TRBV9; J gene: TRBJ2-3; CDR3 protein: CASSVAGTSGDVQYF; CDR3 DNA: TGTGCCAGCAGCGTAGCCGGGACTAGCGGGGACGTGCAGTATTTT
D gene: .; clone size: .; V gene: TRBV12-5; J gene: TRBJ1-1; CDR3 protein: CASGLVPLQGTEAFF; CDR3 DNA: TGTGCTAGTGGTTTGGTCCCCCTACAGGGTACTGAAGCTTTCTTT
D gene: TRBD1; clone size: .; V gene: TRBV30; J gene: TRBJ1-5; CDR3 protein: CAWSQGTVSNQPQHF; CDR3 DNA: TGTGCCTGGAGTCAAGGGACAGTTAGCAATCAGCCCCAGCATTTT
D gene: .; clone size: .; V gene: TRBV12-5; J gene: TRBJ2-1; CDR3 protein: CASGPHRGRSSYNEQFF; CDR3 DNA: TGTGCTAGTGGTCCCCACCGTGGTAGAAGCTCCTACAATGAGCAGTTCTTC
D gene: .; clone size: .; V gene: TRBV29-1; J gene: TRBJ1-1; CDR3 protein: CSVAGVMNTEAFF; CDR3 DNA: TGCAGCGTTGCAGGGGTCATGAACACTGAAGCTTTCTTT
D gene: .; clone size: once; V gene: TRBV7-2; J gene: TRBJ1-2; CDR3 protein: CASSLAGGGFNYGYTF; CDR3 DNA: TGTGCCAGCAGCTTAGCTGGGGGGGGTTTTAACTATGGCTACACCTTC
D gene: TRBD1; clone size: few; V gene: TRBV30; J gene: TRBJ2-5; CDR3 protein: CAWSDRLTGGSVGTQYF; CDR3 DNA: TGTGCCTGGAGCGATAGACTCACAGGGGGCTCGGTAGGGACCCAGTACTTC
D gene: .; clone size: .; V gene: TRBV4-2; J gene: TRBJ1-1; CDR3 protein: CASTVGGRTEAFF; CDR3 DNA: TGTGCCAGCACAGTCGGGGGGCGCACTGAAGCTTTCTTT
D gene: .; clone size: .; V gene: TRBV4-3; J gene: TRBJ2-7; CDR3 protein: CASSQEIREIYEQYF; CDR3 DNA: TGCGCCAGCAGCCAAGAGATACGGGAAATCTACGAGCAGTACTTC
D gene: .; clone size: .; V gene: TRBV5-1; J gene: TRBJ2-1; CDR3 protein: CASSLAGVGNEQFF; CDR3 DNA: TGCGCCAGCAGCTTGGCGGGGGTGGGCAATGAGCAGTTCTTC
D gene: TRBD1; clone size: once; V gene: TRBV6-5; J gene: TRBJ2-2; CDR3 protein: CASSYDRDTGELFF; CDR3 DNA: TGTGCCAGCAGTTACGACAGGGACACCGGGGAGCTGTTTTTT
D gene: .; clone size: .; V gene: TRBV18; J gene: TRBJ1-5; CDR3 protein: CASSPLEARNQPQHF; CDR3 DNA: TGTGCCAGCTCACCACTTGAGGCAAGGAATCAGCCCCAGCATTTT
D gene: TRBD1; clone size: .; V gene: TRBV4-3; J gene: TRBJ1-1; CDR3 protein: CASSRRIGTATEAFF; CDR3 DNA: TGCGCCAGCAGCCGACGAATAGGGACAGCCACTGAAGCTTTCTTT
D gene: TRBD2; clone size: .; V gene: TRBV18; J gene: TRBJ2-1; CDR3 protein: CASSPSGGAPNEQFF; CDR3 DNA: TGTGCCAGCTCACCGTCCGGGGGGGCCCCCAATGAGCAGTTCTTC
D gene: .; clone size: .; V gene: TRBV6-6; J gene: TRBJ1-1; CDR3 protein: CASRPTANTEAFF; CDR3 DNA: TGTGCCAGCAGACCCACAGCCAACACTGAAGCTTTCTTT
D gene: TRBD1; clone size: .; V gene: TRBV19; J gene: TRBJ1-2; CDR3 protein: CASSILTGGHGYTF; CDR3 DNA: TGTGCCAGTAGTATTTTGACAGGGGGACATGGCTACACCTTC
D gene: TRBD1; clone size: .; V gene: TRBV19; J gene: TRBJ1-1; CDR3 protein: CASSPGQGVGEAFF; CDR3 DNA: TGTGCCAGTAGCCCTGGACAGGGAGTAGGGGAAGCTTTCTTT
D gene: .; clone size: .; V gene: TRBV5-1; J gene: TRBJ1-3; CDR3 protein: CASSSRTGSSGNTIYF; CDR3 DNA: TGCGCCAGCAGCAGCAGGACGGGAAGTTCTGGAAACACCATATATTTT
D gene: .; clone size: .; V gene: TRBV6-6; J gene: TRBJ2-1; CDR3 protein: CASSGSSYNEQFF; CDR3 DNA: TGTGCCAGCAGCGGGAGCTCCTACAATGAGCAGTTCTTC
D gene: .; clone size: .; V gene: TRBV27; J gene: TRBJ2-1; CDR3 protein: CASSPTDSYNEQFF; CDR3 DNA: TGTGCCAGCAGTCCGACCGACAGCTACAATGAGCAGTTCTTC
D gene: .; clone size: .; V gene: TRBV2; J gene: TRBJ1-5; CDR3 protein: CASSETTGNNQPQHF; CDR3 DNA: TGTGCCAGCAGTGAGACAACAGGGAACAATCAGCCCCAGCATTTT
D gene: .; clone size: .; V gene: TRBV6-6; J gene: TRBJ2-3; CDR3 protein: CASSYRGSADTQYF; CDR3 DNA: TGTGCCAGCAGTTACAGGGGGAGCGCAGATACGCAGTATTTT
D gene: .; clone size: .; V gene: TRBV10-1; J gene: TRBJ2-3; CDR3 protein: CASGTGDFAQYF; CDR3 DNA: TGCGCCAGCGGAACGGGGGATTTCGCGCAGTATTTT
D gene: TRBD2; clone size: .; V gene: TRBV13; J gene: TRBJ2-3; CDR3 protein: CASSLARGGTDTQYF; CDR3 DNA: TGTGCCAGCAGCTTAGCTCGGGGGGGGACAGATACGCAGTATTTT